The clone carrying this T cell receptor (beta chain) has only a few counts. Its antigen is currently unknown. This entry comes from a study of T-cell reconstitution after alpha-beta-depleted transplantation in children. Using unique molecular identifiers, the investigators prepared the TCRbeta library. MiXCR was run by TCRdb on the PCR reads, yielding one entry per CDR3 protein. The sample consists of about a million distinct CDR3 sequences, about 31% of them appearing once. Germline lookup yields CDR1 KGHDR and CDR2 SFDVKD. The CDR3 runs to 15 residues. The ends were cut back, 3 bases at V and 6 bases at J, with 14 bases in the middle. Study-level points and caveats: Reportedly, roughly two months post-transplant, alpha-beta T cells arose from several hundred expanded graft clones. Some patients' high day-60 TCRbeta diversity was traced to surviving recipient T cells and thymic progenitors. Among T cells one year after transplant, newly produced cells accounted for most counts and diversity.

The genes are TRBV24-1 and TRBJ2-1, with D possibly being TRBD2 (6 bases). The sequencing used PBMCs, mostly from graft donor cells, collected 360 days after TCRalphabeta/CD19-depleted stem cell transplant. The clonotype was recovered from a boy in the first two years of life who had a stem cell transplant for SCID, so the T cells may come from the graft donor. CDR3 sequence reads: CATSDIDGGINEQFF. The CDR3, as DNA: TGTGCCACCAGTGATATTGACGGGGGTATCAATGAGCAGTTCTTC.